Below are 14 T cell receptor beta chains sequenced from a single sample in a study of a mutant IDH1 vaccine in newly diagnosed glioma. The antigens these receptors bind are not known. Some clones are missing from TCRdb's copy, which holds only in-frame ones; the method was immunoSEQ multiplex PCR. This sample has approximately 61,000 clones, with approximately 80% found just once. Time point noted: week 11, during vaccination. The investigators gave 300 ug of mutant IDH1 20-mer peptide in each vaccine dose, together with topical imiquimod. The sample was PBMCs, taken from a glioma patient whose treatment included an IDH1 peptide vaccine. These receptors were taken from a man aged 45-65 years with glioma.

This clone was seen a handful of times. The J gene is TRBJ2-7, the V gene TRBV7-2; the D gene is possibly TRBD1 (5 bases). Germline CDR1 SGHTA, CDR2 FQGNSA. V was trimmed by 6 bases and J by 3 bases, leaving 9 bases between them. The CDR3 covers 12 residues. In nucleotides, the CDR3 is TGTGCCAGCAGGGAAAGGGGCTACGAGCAGTACTTC. Protein product: CASRERGYEQYF.

The chain carries TRBV7-8 and TRBJ2-3; a possible D gene is TRBD1 (5 bases). The CDR3 is 14 amino acids. Germline values: CDR1 SGHVS, CDR2 FQNEAQ. V gave up 1 base and J gave up 2 bases, with 7 bases separating them. CDR3 coding DNA: TGTGCCAGCAGCTTAGACAGGACCACAGATACGCAGTATTTT. Translated, it gives CASSLDRTTDTQYF.

This chain joins TRBV6-1 and TRBJ2-3; 8 nucleotides align to TRBD2. Germline assignment: CDR1 MNHNS and CDR2 SASEGT. V shed 7 bases, J shed 4 bases, and the junction held 7 bases outside the gene matches. This CDR3 is 14 amino acids long. Written as DNA, the CDR3 is TGTGCCAGCACCAACCAGCGGGAGCCAGATACGCAGTATTTT. Translating gives CASTNQREPDTQYF.

The table lists this clone with a count of one. The rearrangement joins TRBV6-5 to TRBJ1-2; 9 nucleotides agree with TRBD1. The CDR3 has 15 residues. Germline V lookup: CDR1 MNHEY, CDR2 SVGAGI. V lost 7 bases, J lost 7 bases, and 13 bases stayed unmatched. CDR3 nucleotide sequence: TGTGCCAGCAACCCACTCCGGGACAGGGTTAGTGGCTACACCTTC. It encodes CASNPLRDRVSGYTF.

The chain joins TRBV11-3 to TRBJ2-1, with D possibly being TRBD2 (6 bases). The germline CDR1 and CDR2 sequences are SGHNT and YENEEA. The CDR3 runs to 15 residues. V was shortened by 1 base and J by 7 bases, with 14 bases between the two germline ends. Here the CDR3 reads CASSLGPTRWNEQFF. The DNA for the CDR3 is TGTGCCAGCAGCTTAGGGCCGACTAGGTGGAATGAGCAGTTCTTC.

The DNA of the CDR3 is TGTGCCAGCAGCTTGGGAAGGGGCGATGAGCAGTTCTTC. Amino acids: CASSLGRGDEQFF. The chain employs TRBV5-4 and TRBJ2-1; D is perhaps TRBD1 (5 bases). In germline, CDR1 is SGHNT, CDR2 YYREEE (reference sequence). The CDR3 sequence is 13 residues long. V was clipped by 0 bases and J by 8 bases, with 9 bases between them.

CDR3 bases: TGTGCCAGCAGCTTAGCGGTAGCGGGAACGGGTACGCAGTATTTT. It yields the protein CASSLAVAGTGTQYF. V is TRBV7-8 and J is TRBJ2-3; 8 bases match TRBD2. With 0 bases clipped from V and 8 bases from J, the junction kept 7 bases outside the gene matches. Per the germline V gene, CDR1 is SGHVS and CDR2 is FQNEAQ. The CDR3 totals 15 residues. The variable domain in full, with the rest retrieved from reference TRBV7-8 and TRBJ2-3, is GAGVSQSPRYKVAKRGQDVALRCDPISGHVSLFWYQQALGQGPEFLTYFQNEAQLDKSGLPSDRFFAERPEGSVSTLKIQRTQQEDSAVYLCASSLAVAGTGTQYFGPGTRLTVL.

The chain joins TRBV7-2 to TRBJ2-1; D is undetermined. Germline V gene sequence: CDR1 SGHTA, CDR2 FQGNSA. V was trimmed by 4 bases and J by 9 bases, leaving 7 bases between them. The CDR3 totals 11 residues. Here the CDR3 DNA reads TGTGCCAGCAGCTCCCCAATTGAGCAGTTCTTC. It is translated as CASSSPIEQFF.

The V call is TRBV30, the J call TRBJ2-5; no firm D call. The V gene lost 2 bases and the J gene lost 3 bases, with 4 bases spanning the gap. In germline, CDR1 is GTSNPN, CDR2 SVGIG (reference sequence). This CDR3 has 11 amino acids. The CDR3 is CAWSPKETQYF. The CDR3 region has the DNA TGTGCCTGGAGTCCTAAAGAGACCCAGTACTTC.

The J gene is TRBJ2-7, the V gene TRBV7-9; TRBD1 matches at 7 bases. Per the germline V gene, CDR1 is SEHNR and CDR2 is FQNEAQ (reference sequence). V shed 4 bases, J shed 1 base, and the junction held 7 bases outside the gene matches. CDR3 size: 15 residues. The CDR3: CASSSYRGRSYEQYF. The CDR3 coding sequence is TGTGCCAGCAGCTCGTACAGGGGCCGATCCTACGAGCAGTACTTC.

This chain links TRBV20-1 with TRBJ1-2; D gene unclear. The V end was cut by 5 bases, the J end by 8 bases, with 12 bases between. The CDR3 is 11 residues long. CDR1 is DFQATT, CDR2 SNEGSKA, per germline (reference sequence). This chain's CDR3 is CSAPRETGYTF. The CDR3 nucleotides are TGCAGTGCTCCACGAGAGACGGGCTACACCTTC.

The gene calls are TRBV14 and TRBJ1-1; D unresolved. The CDR3 spans 14 residues. The V gene lost 0 bases and the J gene lost 3 bases, with 8 bases spanning the gap. Germline-derived CDR1 and CDR2 are SGHDN and FVKESK. The chain's CDR3 is CASSQDRGYTEAFF. The CDR3 nucleotides are TGTGCCAGCAGCCAAGATCGGGGATACACTGAAGCTTTCTTT. The variable domain in full, completed from reference TRBV14 and TRBJ1-1, reads EAGVTQFPSHSVIEKGQTVTLRCDPISGHDNLYWYRRVMGKEIKFLLHFVKESKQDESGMPNNRFLAERTGGTYSTLKVQPAELEDSGVYFCASSQDRGYTEAFFGQGTRLTVV.

In DNA, the CDR3 is TGTGCCAGTAGTACTGGACAGGGTTGGGATCAGCCCCAGCATTTT. Translation: CASSTGQGWDQPQHF. This rearrangement joins TRBV19 to TRBJ1-5; 8 bases agree with TRBD1. Germline V gene sequence: CDR1 LNHDA, CDR2 SQIVND (reference sequence). Unmatched junction bases numbered 7, after V lost 4 bases and J lost 5 bases. The CDR3 runs to 15 residues.

This chain joins TRBV4-1 and TRBJ1-2; possibly TRBD1 for D (5 bases). CDR1 MGHRA and CDR2 YSYEKL come from the germline V gene. The ends were cut back, 1 base at V and 8 bases at J, with 20 bases in the middle. This CDR3 is built from 16 residues. For the CDR3, the DNA is TGCGCCAGCAGCCAAGCGGATTATACGGGGACGGGAGGCTACACCTTC. Amino acids: CASSQADYTGTGGYTF.